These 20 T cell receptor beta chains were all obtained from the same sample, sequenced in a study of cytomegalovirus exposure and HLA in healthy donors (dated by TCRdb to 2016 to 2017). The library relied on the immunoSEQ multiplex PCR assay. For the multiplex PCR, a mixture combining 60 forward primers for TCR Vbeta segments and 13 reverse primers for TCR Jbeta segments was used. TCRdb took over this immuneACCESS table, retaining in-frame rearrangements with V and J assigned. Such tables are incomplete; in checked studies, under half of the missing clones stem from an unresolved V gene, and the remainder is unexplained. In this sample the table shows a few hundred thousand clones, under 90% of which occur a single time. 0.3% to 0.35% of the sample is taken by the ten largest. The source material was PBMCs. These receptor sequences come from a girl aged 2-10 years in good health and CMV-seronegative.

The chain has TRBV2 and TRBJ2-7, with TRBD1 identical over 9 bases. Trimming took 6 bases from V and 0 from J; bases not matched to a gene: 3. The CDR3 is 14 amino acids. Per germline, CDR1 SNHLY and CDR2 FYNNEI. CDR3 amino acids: CASSKGQGSYEQYF. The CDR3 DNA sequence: TGTGCCAGCAGCAAGGGACAGGGCTCCTACGAGCAGTACTTC.

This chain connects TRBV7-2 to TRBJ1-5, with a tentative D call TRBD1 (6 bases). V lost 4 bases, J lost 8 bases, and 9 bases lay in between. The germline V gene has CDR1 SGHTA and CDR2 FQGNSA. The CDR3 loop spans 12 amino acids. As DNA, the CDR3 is TGTGCCAGCAGCTCGACAGGCAAGCCCCAGCATTTT. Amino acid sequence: CASSSTGKPQHF. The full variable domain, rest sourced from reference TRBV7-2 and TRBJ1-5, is GAGVSQSPSNKVTEKGKDVELRCDPISGHTALYWYRQSLGQGLEFLIYFQGNSAPDKSGLPSDRFSAERTGGSVSTLTIQRTQQEDSAVYLCASSSTGKPQHFGDGTRLSIL.

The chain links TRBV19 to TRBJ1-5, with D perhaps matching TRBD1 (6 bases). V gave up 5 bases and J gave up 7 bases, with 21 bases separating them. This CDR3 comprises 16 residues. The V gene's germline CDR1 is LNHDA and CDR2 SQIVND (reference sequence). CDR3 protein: CASSANPEQGLQPQHF. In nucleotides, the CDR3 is TGTGCCAGTAGTGCTAACCCCGAACAGGGTTTGCAGCCCCAGCATTTT.

CDR3 region: CASSRQGSYEQYF. The CDR3 bases are TGTGCCAGCTCGAGACAGGGCTCCTACGAGCAGTACTTC. The chain joins TRBV6-1 to TRBJ2-7; 7 bases align to TRBD1. Germline-derived CDR1 and CDR2 are MNHNS and SASEGT. The CDR3 consists of 13 residues. Trimming took 8 bases from V and 0 from J; bases not matched to a gene: 4.

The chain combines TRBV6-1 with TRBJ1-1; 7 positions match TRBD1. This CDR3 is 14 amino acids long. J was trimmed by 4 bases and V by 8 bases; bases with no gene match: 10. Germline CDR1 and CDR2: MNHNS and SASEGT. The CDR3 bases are TGTGCCAGCCCTCCGAACGACAGGGCCACTGAAGCTTTCTTT. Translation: CASPPNDRATEAFF.

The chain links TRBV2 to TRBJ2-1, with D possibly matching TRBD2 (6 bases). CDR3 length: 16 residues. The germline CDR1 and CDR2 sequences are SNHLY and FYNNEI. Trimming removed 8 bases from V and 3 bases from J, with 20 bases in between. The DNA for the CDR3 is TGTGCCAGCTCTCATGGTTGGGCTAGCGTCTACAATGAGCAGTTCTTC. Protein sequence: CASSHGWASVYNEQFF.

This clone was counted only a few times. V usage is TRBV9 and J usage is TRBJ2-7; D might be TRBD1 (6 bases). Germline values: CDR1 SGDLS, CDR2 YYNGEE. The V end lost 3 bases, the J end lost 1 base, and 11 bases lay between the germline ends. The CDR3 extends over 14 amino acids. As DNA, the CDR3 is TGTGCCAGCAGCGCCGCTAGGGGGTCCTACGAGCAGTACTTC. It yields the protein CASSAARGSYEQYF.

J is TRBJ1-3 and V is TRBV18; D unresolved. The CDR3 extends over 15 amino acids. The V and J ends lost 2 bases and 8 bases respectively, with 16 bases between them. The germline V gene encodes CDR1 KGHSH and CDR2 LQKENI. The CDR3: CASSPLRSAADTIYF. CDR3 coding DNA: TGTGCCAGCTCACCATTAAGGTCGGCGGCGGACACCATATATTTT.

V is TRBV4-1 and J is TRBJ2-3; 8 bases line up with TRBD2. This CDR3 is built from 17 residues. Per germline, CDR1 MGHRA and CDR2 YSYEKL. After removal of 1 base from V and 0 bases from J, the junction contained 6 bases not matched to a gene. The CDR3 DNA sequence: TGCGCCAGCAGCCAAGTGAAGCGGGGGACGAGCACAGATACGCAGTATTTT. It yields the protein CASSQVKRGTSTDTQYF.

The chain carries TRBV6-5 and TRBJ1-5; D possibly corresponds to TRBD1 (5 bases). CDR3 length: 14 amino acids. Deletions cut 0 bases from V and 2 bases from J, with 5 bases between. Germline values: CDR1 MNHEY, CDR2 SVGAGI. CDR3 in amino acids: CASSYSGGNQPQHF. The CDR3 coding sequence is TGTGCCAGCAGTTACTCAGGGGGCAATCAGCCCCAGCATTTT.

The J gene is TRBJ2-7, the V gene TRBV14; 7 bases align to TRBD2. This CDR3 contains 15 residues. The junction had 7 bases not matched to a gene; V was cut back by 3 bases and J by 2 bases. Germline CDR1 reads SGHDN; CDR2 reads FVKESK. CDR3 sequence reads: CASSHPSGNTYEQYF. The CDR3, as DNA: TGTGCCAGCAGCCATCCCAGCGGGAATACCTACGAGCAGTACTTC.

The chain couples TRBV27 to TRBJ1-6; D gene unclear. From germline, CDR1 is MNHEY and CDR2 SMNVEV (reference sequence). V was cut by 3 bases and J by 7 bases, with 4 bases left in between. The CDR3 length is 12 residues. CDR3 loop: CASSLENSPLHF. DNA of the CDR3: TGTGCCAGCAGTTTGGAGAATTCACCCCTCCACTTT.

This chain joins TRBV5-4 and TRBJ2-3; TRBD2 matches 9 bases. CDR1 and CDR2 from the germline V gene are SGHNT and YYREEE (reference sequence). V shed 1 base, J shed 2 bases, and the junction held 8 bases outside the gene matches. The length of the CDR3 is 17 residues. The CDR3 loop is CASSLKLAGTITDTQYF. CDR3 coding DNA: TGTGCCAGCAGCTTGAAGCTAGCGGGGACCATCACAGATACGCAGTATTTT.

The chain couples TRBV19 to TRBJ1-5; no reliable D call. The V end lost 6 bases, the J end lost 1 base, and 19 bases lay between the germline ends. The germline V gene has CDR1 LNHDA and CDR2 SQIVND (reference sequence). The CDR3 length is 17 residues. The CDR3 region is CASSPLIRVGSNQPQHF. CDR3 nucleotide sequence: TGTGCCAGTAGCCCCCTAATACGGGTTGGGAGCAATCAGCCCCAGCATTTT.

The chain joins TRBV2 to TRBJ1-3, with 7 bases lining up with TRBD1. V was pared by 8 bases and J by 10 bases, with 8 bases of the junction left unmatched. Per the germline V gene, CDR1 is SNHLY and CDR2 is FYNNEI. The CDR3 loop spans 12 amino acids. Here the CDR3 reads CASVGQAKTIYF. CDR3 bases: TGTGCCAGCGTAGGACAGGCCAAAACCATATATTTT.

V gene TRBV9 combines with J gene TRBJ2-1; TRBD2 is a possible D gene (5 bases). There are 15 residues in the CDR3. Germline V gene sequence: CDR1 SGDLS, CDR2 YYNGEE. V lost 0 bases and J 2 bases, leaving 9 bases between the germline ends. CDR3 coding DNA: TGTGCCAGCAGCGTAGAGGAGGTTACCTACAATGAGCAGTTCTTC. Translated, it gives CASSVEEVTYNEQFF.

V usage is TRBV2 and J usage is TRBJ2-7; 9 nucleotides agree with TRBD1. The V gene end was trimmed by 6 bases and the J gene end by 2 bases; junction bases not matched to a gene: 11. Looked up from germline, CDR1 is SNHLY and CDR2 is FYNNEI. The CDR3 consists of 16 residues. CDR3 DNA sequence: TGTGCCAGCAGAACTTCCGGGACAGGGTCGCCCTACGAGCAGTACTTC. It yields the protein CASRTSGTGSPYEQYF.

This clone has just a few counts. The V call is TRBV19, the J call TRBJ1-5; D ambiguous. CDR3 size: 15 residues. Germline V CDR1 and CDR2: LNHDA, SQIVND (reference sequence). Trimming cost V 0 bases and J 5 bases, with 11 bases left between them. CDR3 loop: CASSIERGWDQPQHF. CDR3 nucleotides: TGTGCCAGTAGTATAGAACGAGGCTGGGATCAGCCCCAGCATTTT.

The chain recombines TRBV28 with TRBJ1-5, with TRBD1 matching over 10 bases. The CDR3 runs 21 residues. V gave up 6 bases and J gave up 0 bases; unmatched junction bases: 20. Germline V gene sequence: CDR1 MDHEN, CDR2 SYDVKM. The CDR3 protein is CASSQLHLSGQGEYSNQPQHF. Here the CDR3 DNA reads TGTGCCAGCAGCCAACTACACCTGTCCGGACAGGGGGAATATAGCAATCAGCCCCAGCATTTT.

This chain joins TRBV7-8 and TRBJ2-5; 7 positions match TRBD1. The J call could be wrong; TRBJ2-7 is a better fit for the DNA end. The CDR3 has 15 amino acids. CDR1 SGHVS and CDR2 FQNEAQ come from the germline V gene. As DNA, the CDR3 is TGTGCCAGCAGCTTAGACAGGGGTAAATCCTACGAGCAGTACTTC. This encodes CASSLDRGKSYEQYF.